This TCR beta chain comes out of a study of T-cell memory formation after mild COVID-19. General study findings and limits: Some clones that responded were present in memory (sampled pre-infection), which suggests cross-reactive memory joined.

Of note for this clonotype: Its cognate antigen is unknown.

TCRdb reanalysed the 5' RACE reads using MiXCR and keeps one entry per CDR3 protein. Of about 560,000 distinct CDR3 sequences in the sample, 15% to 20% were seen once. The source of this sequence is an adult woman who had mild COVID-19 (a few samples of this study predate the infection). Cell type and time point are not known. The sequencing input was PBMCs or a T cell subset sorted from them (not recorded which).

CDR3 nucleotides: TGCAGTGCTAGAGGTGGGGAGCATAACTATGGCTACACCTTC. Amino acids: CSARGGEHNYGYTF. The chain joins TRBV20-1 to TRBJ1-2, with D hard to call. V was pared by 1 base and J by 1 base, with 10 bases between. This CDR3 has 14 residues. Germline CDR1 reads DFQATT; CDR2 reads SNEGSKA (reference sequence).